The TCR beta chain described here comes from a study of cytomegalovirus exposure and HLA in healthy donors. Use of 60 Vbeta and 13 Jbeta primers characterized the PCR. The assay was immunoSEQ multiplex PCR, and TCRdb's table has in-frame clones only and misses some. Altogether approximately 180,000 clones are present, around 80% being singletons, with the ten largest covering roughly 1.4%. As for this clone: Antigen: not known.

Overall study results and limits: The authors listed over 150 TCR beta chains as cytomegalovirus-associated.

Source material: PBMCs. The receptor was isolated from a woman in her 30s in good health and CMV-seropositive.

This CDR3 is CASSATSTGANVLTF. CDR3 DNA: TGTGCCAGCAGCGCAACTAGTACAGGGGCCAACGTCCTGACTTTC. V and J are TRBV11-3 and TRBJ2-6; possible D gene TRBD2, 5 bases. CDR1 is SGHNT, CDR2 YENEEA, per germline. V was cut by 5 bases and J by 4 bases, with 12 bases left in between. The CDR3 is 15 residues long.